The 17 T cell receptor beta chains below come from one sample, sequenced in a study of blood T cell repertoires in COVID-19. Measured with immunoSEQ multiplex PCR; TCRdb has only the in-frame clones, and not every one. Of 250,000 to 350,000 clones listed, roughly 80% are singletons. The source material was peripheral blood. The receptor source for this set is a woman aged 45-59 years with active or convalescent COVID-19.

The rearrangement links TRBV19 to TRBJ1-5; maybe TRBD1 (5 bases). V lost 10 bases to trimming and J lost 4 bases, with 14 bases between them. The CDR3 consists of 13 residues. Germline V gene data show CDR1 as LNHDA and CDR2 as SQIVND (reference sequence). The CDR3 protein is CATRPGNNQPQHF. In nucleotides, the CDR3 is TGTGCCACCCGCCCAGGGAATAATCAGCCCCAGCATTTT. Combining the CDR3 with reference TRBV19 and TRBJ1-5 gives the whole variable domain DGGITQSPKYLFRKEGQNVTLSCEQNLNHDAMYWYRQDPGQGLRLIYYSQIVNDFQKGDIAEGYSVSREKKESFPLTVTSAQKNPTAFYLCATRPGNNQPQHFGDGTRLSIL.

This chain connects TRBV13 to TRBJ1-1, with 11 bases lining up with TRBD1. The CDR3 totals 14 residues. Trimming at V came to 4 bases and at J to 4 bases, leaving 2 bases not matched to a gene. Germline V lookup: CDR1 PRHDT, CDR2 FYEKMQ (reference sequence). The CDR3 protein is CASSWGTGGTEAFF. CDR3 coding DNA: TGTGCCAGCAGCTGGGGGACAGGGGGCACTGAAGCTTTCTTT. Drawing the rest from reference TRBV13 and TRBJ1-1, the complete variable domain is AAGVIQSPRHLIKEKRETATLKCYPIPRHDTVYWYQQGPGQDPQFLISFYEKMQSDKGSIPDRFSAQQFSDYHSELNMSSLELGDSALYFCASSWGTGGTEAFFGQGTRLTVV.

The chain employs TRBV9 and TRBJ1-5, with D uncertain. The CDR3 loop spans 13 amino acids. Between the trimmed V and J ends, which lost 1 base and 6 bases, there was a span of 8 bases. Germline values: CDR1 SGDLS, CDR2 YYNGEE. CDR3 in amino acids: CASSVIDGQPQHF. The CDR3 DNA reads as TGTGCCAGCAGCGTAATAGATGGTCAGCCCCAGCATTTT.

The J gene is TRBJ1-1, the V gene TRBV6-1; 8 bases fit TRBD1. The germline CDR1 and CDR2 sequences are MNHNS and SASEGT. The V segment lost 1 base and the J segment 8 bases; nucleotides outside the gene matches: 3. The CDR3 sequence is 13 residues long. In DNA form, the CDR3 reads TGTGCCAGCAGTGAAGGGGACAGGCAAGAAGCTTTCTTT. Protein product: CASSEGDRQEAFF.

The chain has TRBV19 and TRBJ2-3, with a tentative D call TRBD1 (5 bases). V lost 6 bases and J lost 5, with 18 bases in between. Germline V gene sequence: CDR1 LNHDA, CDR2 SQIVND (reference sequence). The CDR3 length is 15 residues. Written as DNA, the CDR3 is TGTGCCAGTAGCAAACACGTTGGGGCCTTAGATACGCAGTATTTT. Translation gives CASSKHVGALDTQYF.

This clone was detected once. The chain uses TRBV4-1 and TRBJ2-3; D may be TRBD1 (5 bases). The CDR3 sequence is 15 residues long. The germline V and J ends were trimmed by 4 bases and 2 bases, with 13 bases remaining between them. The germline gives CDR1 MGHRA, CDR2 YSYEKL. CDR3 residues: CASSPIRTPTDTQYF. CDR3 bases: TGCGCCAGCAGCCCCATTCGGACACCCACAGATACGCAGTATTTT.

The CDR3 spells CSVAHRVVNTEAFF. As DNA, the CDR3 is TGCAGCGTTGCTCACAGGGTGGTGAACACTGAAGCTTTCTTT. The chain has TRBV29-1 and TRBJ1-1; weak D call: TRBD1 (6 bases). CDR1 is SQVTM, CDR2 ANQGSEA, per germline. Trimming removed 4 bases from V and 0 bases from J, with 12 bases in between. CDR3 length: 14 amino acids.

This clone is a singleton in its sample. The CDR3, as DNA: TGTGCCAGCAGTTTATGGAGGAGTGGGGGCTACACCTTC. Its protein product is CASSLWRSGGYTF. The gene calls are TRBV27 and TRBJ1-2; no firm D call. The V end was cut by 1 base, the J end by 8 bases, with 11 bases between. CDR1 and CDR2 from the germline V gene are MNHEY and SMNVEV (reference sequence). The CDR3 is 13 amino acids.

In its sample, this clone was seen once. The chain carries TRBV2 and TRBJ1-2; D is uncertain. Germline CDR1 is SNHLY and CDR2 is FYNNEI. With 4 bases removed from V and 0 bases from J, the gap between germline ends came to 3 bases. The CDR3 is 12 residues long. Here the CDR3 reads CASSVSNYGYTF. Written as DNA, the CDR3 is TGTGCCAGCAGTGTCTCTAACTATGGCTACACCTTC. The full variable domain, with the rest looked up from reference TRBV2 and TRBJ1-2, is EPEVTQTPSHQVTQMGQEVILRCVPISNHLYFYWYRQILGQKVEFLVSFYNNEISEKSEIFDDQFSVERPDGSNFTLKIRSTKLEDSAMYFCASSVSNYGYTFGSGTRLTVV.

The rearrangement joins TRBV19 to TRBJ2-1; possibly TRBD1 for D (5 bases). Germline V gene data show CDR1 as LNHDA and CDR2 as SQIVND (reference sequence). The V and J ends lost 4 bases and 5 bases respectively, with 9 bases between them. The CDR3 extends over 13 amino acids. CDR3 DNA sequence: TGTGCCAGTAGTACAAACAGGCACAATGAGCAGTTCTTC. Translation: CASSTNRHNEQFF. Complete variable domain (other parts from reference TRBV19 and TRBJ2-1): DGGITQSPKYLFRKEGQNVTLSCEQNLNHDAMYWYRQDPGQGLRLIYYSQIVNDFQKGDIAEGYSVSREKKESFPLTVTSAQKNPTAFYLCASSTNRHNEQFFGPGTRLTVL.

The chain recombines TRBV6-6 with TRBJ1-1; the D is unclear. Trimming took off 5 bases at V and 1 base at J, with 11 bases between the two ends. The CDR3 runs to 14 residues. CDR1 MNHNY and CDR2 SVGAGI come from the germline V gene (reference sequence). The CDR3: CASSTPSENTEAFF. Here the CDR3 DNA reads TGTGCCAGCAGTACGCCCTCAGAGAACACTGAAGCTTTCTTT.

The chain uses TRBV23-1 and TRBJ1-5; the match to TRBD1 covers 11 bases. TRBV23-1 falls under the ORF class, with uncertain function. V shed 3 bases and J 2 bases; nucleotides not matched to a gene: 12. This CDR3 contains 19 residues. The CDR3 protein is CASSHPALGQGAGNQPQHF. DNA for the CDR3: TGCGCCAGCAGTCACCCCGCCCTCGGACAGGGGGCGGGCAATCAGCCCCAGCATTTT.

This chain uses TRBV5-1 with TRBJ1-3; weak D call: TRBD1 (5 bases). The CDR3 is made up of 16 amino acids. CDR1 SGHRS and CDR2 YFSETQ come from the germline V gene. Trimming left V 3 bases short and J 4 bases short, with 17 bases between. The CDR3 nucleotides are TGCGCCAGCAGCTGGGAGGGGAACCCTTCGGGAAACACCATATATTTT. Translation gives CASSWEGNPSGNTIYF.

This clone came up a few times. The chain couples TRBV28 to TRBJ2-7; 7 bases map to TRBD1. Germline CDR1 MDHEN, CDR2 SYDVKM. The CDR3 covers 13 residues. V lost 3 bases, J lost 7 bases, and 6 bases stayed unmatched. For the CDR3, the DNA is TGTGCCAGCAGTTTGGCAGGACAGGTTGAGCAGTACTTC. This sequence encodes CASSLAGQVEQYF.

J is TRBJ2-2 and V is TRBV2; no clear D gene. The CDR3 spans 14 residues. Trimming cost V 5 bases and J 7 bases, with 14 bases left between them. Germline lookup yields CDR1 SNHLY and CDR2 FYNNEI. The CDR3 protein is CASSLKARGGELFF. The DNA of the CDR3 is TGTGCCAGCAGTTTAAAAGCTAGAGGCGGGGAGCTGTTTTTT.

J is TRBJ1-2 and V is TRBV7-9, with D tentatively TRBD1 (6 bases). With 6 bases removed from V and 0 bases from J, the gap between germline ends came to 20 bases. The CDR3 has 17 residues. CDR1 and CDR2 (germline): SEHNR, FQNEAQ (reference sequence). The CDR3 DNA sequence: TGTGCCAGCAGGAAGAAGGGGGTTGAGGTAGCTAACTATGGCTACACCTTC. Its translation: CASRKKGVEVANYGYTF.

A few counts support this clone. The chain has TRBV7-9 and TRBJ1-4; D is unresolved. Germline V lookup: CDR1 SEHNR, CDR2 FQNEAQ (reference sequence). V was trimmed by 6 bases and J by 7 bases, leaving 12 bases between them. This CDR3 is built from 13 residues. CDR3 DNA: TGTGCCAGCAGTCTTGAGGGCCCTGAAAAACTGTTTTTT. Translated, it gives CASSLEGPEKLFF. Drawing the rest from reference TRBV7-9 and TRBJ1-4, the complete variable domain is DTGVSQNPRHKITKRGQNVTFRCDPISEHNRLYWYRQTLGQGPEFLTYFQNEAQLEKSRLLSDRFSAERPKGSFSTLEIQRTEQGDSAMYLCASSLEGPEKLFFGSGTQLSVL.